The present T cell receptor (beta chain) was sequenced within a study of T cell repertoires in aging, cancer and after chemotherapy. This clonotype is medium-sized within its sample. Amplification of TCR beta used genomic DNA extracted from peripheral blood. Trimming left V 8 bases short and J 0 bases short, with 17 bases between. Germline lookup yields CDR1 MNHEY and CDR2 SVGAGI. The CDR3 consists of 15 residues. Multiplex touch-down PCR with TRB-A/B primers amplified rearranged V-D-J TRB sequences. TCRdb analysed the multiplex PCR reads with MiXCR anew, one entry per CDR3 protein. Here the sample spans some 1,700 distinct CDR3 sequences, 28% being singletons.

The chain links TRBV6-5 to TRBJ2-7; D possibly corresponds to TRBD1 (5 bases). Sequenced material: blood. The TCR originated in a human donor with a solid tumor. The DNA for the CDR3 is TGTGCCAGCCGTACACCAGGGTTTACCTCCTACGAGCAGTACTTC. Amino acids: CASRTPGFTSYEQYF.